This passage covers 7 T cell receptor beta chains from one sample sequenced in a study of blood T cell repertoires in COVID-19. The assay was immunoSEQ multiplex PCR, and TCRdb's table has in-frame clones only and misses some. Seen here are around 150,000 clones, 65% to 85% observed once, and the top ten hold 5%. The sequencing input was peripheral blood. The receptors were gathered from a woman aged 45 to 65 with acute or convalescent COVID-19.

The chain carries TRBV3-1 (or the pseudogene TRBV3-2) and TRBJ1-2, with D possibly being TRBD1 (6 bases). V was clipped by 0 bases and J by 5 bases, with 16 bases between them. Germline CDR1 reads LGHDT; CDR2 reads YNNKEL (reference sequence). The CDR3 totals 16 residues. The CDR3 DNA reads as TGTGCCAGCAGCCAAGATCATATACAGGGCGCGTATGGCTACACCTTC. Its translation is CASSQDHIQGAYGYTF.

The chain joins TRBV5-4 to TRBJ2-3; D perhaps matches TRBD1 (5 bases). The CDR3 has 15 residues. Trimming removed 0 bases at V and 4 bases at J, with 12 bases between. Germline V gene sequence: CDR1 SGHNT, CDR2 YYREEE (reference sequence). The DNA of the CDR3 is TGTGCCAGCAGCTTGGAGGCGATAGGGGCAGATACGCAGTATTTT. Protein product: CASSLEAIGADTQYF. Full variable domain (missing parts from reference TRBV5-4 and TRBJ2-3): ETGVTQSPTHLIKTRGQQVTLRCSSQSGHNTVSWYQQALGQGPQFIFQYYREEENGRGNFPPRFSGLQFPNYSSELNVNALELDDSALYLCASSLEAIGADTQYFGPGTRLTVL.

V usage is TRBV6-1 and J usage is TRBJ2-3; D is ambiguous. The ends were cut back, 4 bases at V and 8 bases at J, with 22 bases in the middle. Germline CDR1 reads MNHNS; CDR2 reads SASEGT. The CDR3 runs 16 residues. CDR3 in amino acids: CASSANSGPPPGTQYF. As DNA, the CDR3 is TGTGCCAGCAGTGCCAATTCTGGGCCTCCCCCAGGTACGCAGTATTTT.

The chain uses TRBV6-5 and TRBJ1-1; no definite D call. Trimming cost V 0 bases and J 7 bases, with 6 bases left between them. Per germline, CDR1 MNHEY and CDR2 SVGAGI. The CDR3 contains 12 residues. The CDR3 nucleotides read TGTGCCAGCAGTTACTCAGGACTTGAAGCTTTCTTT. Protein product: CASSYSGLEAFF.

This sequence joins TRBV12-3 or TRBV12-4 and TRBJ1-6, with D possibly TRBD1 on 5 matching bases. Trimming removed 8 bases from V and 10 bases from J, with 12 bases in between. This CDR3 is built from 12 residues. CDR3 bases: TGTGCCAGCGTCACAGGTCGGTCACCCCTCCACTTT. This translates into CASVTGRSPLHF.

This clone appeared a few times. The chain employs TRBV5-1 and TRBJ1-1; D gene uncertain. V shed 3 bases and J shed 1 base, with 13 bases lying between them. Per the germline V gene, CDR1 is SGHRS and CDR2 is YFSETQ. CDR3 length equals 15 residues. The CDR3 sequence: CASSSTRSSNTEAFF. The CDR3 coding sequence is TGCGCCAGCAGCTCTACCAGGTCCTCGAACACTGAAGCTTTCTTT.

This chain uses TRBV6-5 with TRBJ2-7; D is possibly TRBD1 (6 bases). In germline, CDR1 is MNHEY, CDR2 SVGAGI. V lost 6 bases and J 2 bases, leaving 11 bases between the germline ends. This CDR3 has 13 residues. The CDR3 DNA reads TGTGCCAGCAGATCCAACAGGGCCTACGAGCAGTACTTC. Its protein is CASRSNRAYEQYF.